This entry is about one TCR beta chain. Its antigen is not identified. The data belong to a study of shared clonotypes between healthy human individuals. Study-level points and caveats: Donor clonotype sharing was expected to depend on sequencing depth.

Germline CDR1 and CDR2: SGHVS and FNYEAQ. The V end was cut by 5 bases, the J end by 7 bases, with 21 bases between. The CDR3 spans 15 residues. Produced via immunoSEQ multiplex PCR; TCRdb's table is partial and in-frame only. Among some 500,000 clones, about 96% were seen once, and the ten largest hold nearly 0.065%. The chain uses TRBV7-6 and TRBJ2-7; TRBD2 is a possible D gene (5 bases). This TCR derives from a woman in her 30s in good health. The source material was naive CD4+ T cells sorted from blood. Subset in this sample: CD45RA+ positively selected. Written as DNA, the CDR3 is TGTGCCAGCAGCCCGGAGCGGACCGCTTTGGGGGAGCAGTACTTC. It is translated as CASSPERTALGEQYF.